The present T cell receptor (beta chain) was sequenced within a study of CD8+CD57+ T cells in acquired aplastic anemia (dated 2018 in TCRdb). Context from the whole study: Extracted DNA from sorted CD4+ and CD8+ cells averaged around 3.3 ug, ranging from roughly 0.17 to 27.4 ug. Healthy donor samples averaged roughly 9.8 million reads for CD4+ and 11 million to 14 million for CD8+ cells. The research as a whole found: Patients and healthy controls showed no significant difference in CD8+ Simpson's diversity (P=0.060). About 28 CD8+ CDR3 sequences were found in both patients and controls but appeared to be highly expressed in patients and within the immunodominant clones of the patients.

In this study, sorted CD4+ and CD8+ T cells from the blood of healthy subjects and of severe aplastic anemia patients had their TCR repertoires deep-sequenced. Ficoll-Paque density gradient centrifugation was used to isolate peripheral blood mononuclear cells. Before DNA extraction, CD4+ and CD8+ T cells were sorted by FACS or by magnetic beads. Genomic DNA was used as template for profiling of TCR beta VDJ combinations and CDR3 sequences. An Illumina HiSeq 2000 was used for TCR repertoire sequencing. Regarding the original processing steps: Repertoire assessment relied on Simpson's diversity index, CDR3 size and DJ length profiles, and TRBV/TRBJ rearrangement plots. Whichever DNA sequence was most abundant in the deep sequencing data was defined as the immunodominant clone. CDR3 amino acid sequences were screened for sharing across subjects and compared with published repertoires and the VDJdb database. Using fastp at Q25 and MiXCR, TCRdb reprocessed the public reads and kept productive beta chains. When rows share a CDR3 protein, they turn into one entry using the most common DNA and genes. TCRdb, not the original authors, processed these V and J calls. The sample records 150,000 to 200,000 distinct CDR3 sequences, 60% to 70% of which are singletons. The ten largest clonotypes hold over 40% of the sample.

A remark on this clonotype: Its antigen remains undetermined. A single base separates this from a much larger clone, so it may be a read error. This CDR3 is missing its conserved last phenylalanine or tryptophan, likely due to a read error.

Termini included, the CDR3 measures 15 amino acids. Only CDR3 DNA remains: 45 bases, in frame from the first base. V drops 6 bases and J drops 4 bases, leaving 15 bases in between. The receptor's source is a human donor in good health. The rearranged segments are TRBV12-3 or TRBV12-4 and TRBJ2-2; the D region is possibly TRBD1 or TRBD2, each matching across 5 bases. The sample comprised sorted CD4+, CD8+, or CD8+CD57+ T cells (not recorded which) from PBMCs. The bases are TGTGCCAGCAGGGCCCGGGGACGGGTCACCGGGGAGCTGTTTGTT. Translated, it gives CASRARGRVTGELFV.